The present T cell receptor (beta chain) was sequenced within a study of cytomegalovirus exposure and HLA in healthy donors. V was clipped by 3 bases and J by 4 bases; unmatched bases: 7. From germline, CDR1 is SEHNR and CDR2 FQNEAQ (reference sequence). CDR3 length: 17 residues. Researchers ran the PCR with 60 Vbeta and 13 Jbeta primers. Libraries were prepared by immunoSEQ multiplex PCR; TCRdb keeps only in-frame clonotypes and omits some of them. Among roughly 140,000 clones listed, about 78% were seen once. V usage is TRBV7-9 and J usage is TRBJ2-1; 12 bases line up with TRBD2. Source material: PBMCs. This sequence originates from a man aged 35 to 55 in good health and CMV-seropositive. Here the CDR3 DNA reads TGTGCCAGCAGCTTCCGGACTAGCGGGGTTGGTTACAATGAGCAGTTCTTC. Translating it yields CASSFRTSGVGYNEQFF.